These 17 T cell receptor beta chains share one sample of origin, sequenced in a study of metastatic and nonmetastatic thyroid tumors. TCRdb recomputed clones from the PCR reads via MiXCR. The sample has about 5,300 clones, around 37% seen once. Thyroid surgery had not been preceded by any treatment in any patient. Sequencing was done on a sample of adjacent normal tissue. These receptor sequences come from a female donor with papillary thyroid cancer or a benign thyroid nodule (not recorded which). Some clones in this sample may be carry-over from other donors' samples.

This clone was seen repeatedly, ten times or more. J is TRBJ2-2 and V is TRBV7-9, with TRBD2 matching 7 bases. The trim removed 5 bases at V and 3 bases at J, leaving 12 bases unmatched. Germline V gene lookup returns CDR1 SEHNR and CDR2 FQNEAQ (reference sequence). This CDR3 has 17 amino acids. The CDR3 DNA follows: TGTGCCAGCAGCCCGGTAGCGACGGGAGGTGACACCGGGGAGCTGTTTTTT. This translates into CASSPVATGGDTGELFF.

This chain connects TRBV6-1 to TRBJ2-1; 7 bases agree with TRBD2. Losses at the gene ends were 5 bases for V and 6 bases for J; bases not matched to a gene: 10. The CDR3 has 15 residues. The V gene's germline CDR1 is MNHNS and CDR2 SASEGT. CDR3 DNA sequence: TGTGCCAGCAGTACGGATACTGGGGAGGGCAATGAGCAGTTCTTC. Protein product: CASSTDTGEGNEQFF.

This clone was observed a few times. The chain carries TRBV19 and TRBJ2-7; the D gene is possibly TRBD2 (5 bases). This CDR3 is 14 amino acids long. V was shortened by 3 bases and J by 1 base, with 10 bases between the two germline ends. Germline assignment: CDR1 LNHDA and CDR2 SQIVND (reference sequence). The CDR3 DNA reads TGTGCCAGTAGTATTTTTTCGGGATCCTACGAGCAGTACTTC. This translates into CASSIFSGSYEQYF.

A few counts support this clone. The gene calls are TRBV20-1 and TRBJ1-2; D ambiguous. The V and J ends lost 5 bases and 8 bases respectively, with 15 bases between them. The CDR3 consists of 12 residues. Germline-derived CDR1 and CDR2 are DFQATT and SNEGSKA (reference sequence). CDR3 in amino acids: CSAYVRLGGYTF. In DNA, the CDR3 is TGCAGTGCTTATGTCCGGTTGGGGGGCTACACCTTC.

The count of this clone is one. The chain uses TRBV5-1 and TRBJ2-2; D ambiguous. Trimming shortened V by 4 bases and J by 6 bases, and 10 bases separated the two germline ends. The CDR3 totals 13 residues. Germline V gene data show CDR1 as SGHRS and CDR2 as YFSETQ. The CDR3 spells CASSQYGSGELFF. CDR3 nucleotide sequence: TGCGCCAGCAGCCAATATGGGTCCGGGGAGCTGTTTTTT.

This clone has more than one count but fewer than ten. The CDR3 region is CASSLGSGNTIYF. As DNA, the CDR3 is TGTGCCAGCAGCTTGGGGTCTGGAAACACCATATATTTT. This chain joins TRBV7-2 and TRBJ1-3; D gene unclear. Per germline, CDR1 SGHTA and CDR2 FQGNSA. V shed 3 bases and J shed 1 base, with 4 bases lying between them. This CDR3 spans 13 amino acids.

This chain links TRBV11-2 with TRBJ2-3; 15 bases match TRBD2. The J segment lost 7 bases and the V segment lost 5 bases, leaving 13 bases of the junction unmatched. The germline CDR1 and CDR2 sequences are SGHAT and FQNNGV. This CDR3 has 18 residues. This CDR3 reads CASSRTSGGASGSYTQYF. For the CDR3, the DNA is TGTGCCAGCAGCAGGACTAGCGGGGGGGCTAGCGGGAGTTATACGCAGTATTTT.

For the CDR3, the DNA is TGTGCCAGCAGCTTCCAGCGCGGTTACGAGCAGTACTTC. Its translation: CASSFQRGYEQYF. This chain uses TRBV7-9 with TRBJ2-7; the D is unclear. V was pared by 3 bases and J by 4 bases, with 10 bases between. The CDR3 runs to 13 residues. Germline V gene data show CDR1 as SEHNR and CDR2 as FQNEAQ (reference sequence).

The chain recombines TRBV6-2 or TRBV6-3 with TRBJ1-1, with 8 bases lining up with TRBD1. Germline trimming cut 2 bases from V and 10 bases from J; bases unmatched to any gene: 6. CDR1 MNHEY and CDR2 SVGEGT come from the germline V gene. CDR3 length: 13 residues. The CDR3 spells CASSYQGAGRAFF. The CDR3 DNA sequence: TGTGCCAGCAGTTACCAGGGGGCGGGAAGAGCTTTCTTT.

The rearrangement joins TRBV6-1 to TRBJ2-3, with D perhaps matching TRBD1 (5 bases). This CDR3 contains 13 residues. Deletions cut 11 bases from V and 1 base from J, with 13 bases between. CDR1 MNHNS and CDR2 SASEGT come from the germline V gene. CDR3 in amino acids: CAAWGRGTDTQYF. Written as DNA, the CDR3 is TGTGCCGCCTGGGGCAGGGGCACAGATACGCAGTATTTT.

V is TRBV12-3 or TRBV12-4 and J is TRBJ1-2; no clear D gene. The CDR3 consists of 12 residues. The ends were cut back, 3 bases at V and 7 bases at J, with 9 bases in the middle. In nucleotides, the CDR3 is TGTGCCAGCAGTTTCGGACTTTTTGGCTACACCTTC. Translated: CASSFGLFGYTF.

The V call is TRBV7-3, the J call TRBJ2-7; perhaps D is TRBD1 or TRBD2 (5 bases each). This CDR3 has 16 amino acids. The V and J ends lost 4 bases and 2 bases respectively, with 18 bases between them. The germline CDR1 and CDR2 sequences are SGHTA and FQGTGA. CDR3 region: CASSSVLGTTPYEQYF. In nucleotides, the CDR3 is TGTGCCAGCAGCTCGGTGTTGGGGACGACCCCCTACGAGCAGTACTTC.

This clone was observed a few times. This chain links TRBV11-2 with TRBJ1-2; D might be TRBD1 (5 bases). The CDR3 runs to 15 residues. V lost 1 base and J 2 bases, leaving 11 bases between the germline ends. Germline V gene data show CDR1 as SGHAT and CDR2 as FQNNGV. The CDR3 nucleotides are TGTGCCAGCAGCTTAGGGGGGACCACCAACTATGGCTACACCTTC. Its protein product is CASSLGGTTNYGYTF.

This clone appeared a few times. The V call is TRBV28, the J call TRBJ1-5; no firm D call. The CDR3 sequence is 16 residues long. The V gene lost 5 bases and the J gene lost 2 bases, with 16 bases spanning the gap. Germline V CDR1 and CDR2: MDHEN, SYDVKM. DNA of the CDR3: TGTGCCAGCAGTATAAAGTCTACCCGGGGCAATCAGCCCCAGCATTTT. Translating gives CASSIKSTRGNQPQHF.

The gene calls are TRBV11-3 and TRBJ1-6; weak D call: TRBD1 (5 bases). Trimming stripped 7 bases from V and 9 bases from J, with 19 bases between. Germline CDR1 SGHNT, CDR2 YENEEA. The CDR3 is 15 residues long. The CDR3 DNA reads as TGTGCCAGCACCACCCGTGAGTCGGGGGTTTCACCCCTCCACTTT. Its protein product is CASTTRESGVSPLHF.

A few counts support this clone. This rearrangement joins TRBV27 to TRBJ2-7, with 9 bases matching TRBD2. The J segment lost 3 bases and the V segment lost 4 bases, leaving 13 bases of the junction unmatched. The CDR3 runs to 17 residues. Germline V gene sequence: CDR1 MNHEY, CDR2 SMNVEV (reference sequence). The CDR3 DNA follows: TGTGCCAGCAGTTATCTGGGGGGACTAGCTGATTTCTACGAGCAGTACTTC. Translation: CASSYLGGLADFYEQYF.

There are a few counts of this clone. The chain is built from TRBV6-6 and TRBJ1-1; possibly TRBD1 for D (6 bases). The CDR3 contains 13 residues. In germline, CDR1 is MNHNY, CDR2 SVGAGI (reference sequence). V shed 2 bases and J shed 4 bases, with 8 bases lying between them. The CDR3, as DNA: TGTGCCAGCAGTTACCAGGGGTCCACTGAAGCTTTCTTT. Its protein is CASSYQGSTEAFF.